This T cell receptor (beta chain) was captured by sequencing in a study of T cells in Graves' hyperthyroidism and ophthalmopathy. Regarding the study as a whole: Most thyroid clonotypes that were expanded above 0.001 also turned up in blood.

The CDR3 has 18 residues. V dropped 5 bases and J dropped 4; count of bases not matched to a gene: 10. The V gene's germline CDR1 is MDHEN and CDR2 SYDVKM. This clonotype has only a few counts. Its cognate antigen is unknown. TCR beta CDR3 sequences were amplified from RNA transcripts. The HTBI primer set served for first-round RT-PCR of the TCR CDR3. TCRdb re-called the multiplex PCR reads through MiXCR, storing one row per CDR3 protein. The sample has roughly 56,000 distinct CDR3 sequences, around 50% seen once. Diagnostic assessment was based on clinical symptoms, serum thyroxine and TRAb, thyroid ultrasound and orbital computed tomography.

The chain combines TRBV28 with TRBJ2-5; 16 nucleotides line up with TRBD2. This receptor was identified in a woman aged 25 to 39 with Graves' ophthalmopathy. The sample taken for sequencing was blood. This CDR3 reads CASSGPGLAGGIAETQYF. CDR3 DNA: TGTGCCAGCAGTGGCCCGGGACTAGCGGGAGGGATCGCAGAGACCCAGTACTTC. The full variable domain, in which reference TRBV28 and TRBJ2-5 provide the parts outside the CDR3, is DVKVTQSSRYLVKRTGEKVFLECVQDMDHENMFWYRQDPGLGLRLIYFSYDVKMKEKGDIPEGYSVSREKKERFSLILESASTNQTSMYLCASSGPGLAGGIAETQYFGPGTRLLVL.